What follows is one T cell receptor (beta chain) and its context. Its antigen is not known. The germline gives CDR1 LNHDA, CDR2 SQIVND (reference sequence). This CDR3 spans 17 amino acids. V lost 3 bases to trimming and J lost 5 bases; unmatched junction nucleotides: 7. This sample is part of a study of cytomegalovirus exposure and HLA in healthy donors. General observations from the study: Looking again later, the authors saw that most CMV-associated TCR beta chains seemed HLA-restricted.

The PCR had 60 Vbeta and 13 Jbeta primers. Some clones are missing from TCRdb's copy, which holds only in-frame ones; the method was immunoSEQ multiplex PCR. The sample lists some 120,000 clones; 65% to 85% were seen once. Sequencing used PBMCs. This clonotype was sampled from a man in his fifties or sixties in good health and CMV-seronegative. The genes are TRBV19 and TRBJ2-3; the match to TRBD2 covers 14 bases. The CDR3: CASSIEGLAGVGDTQYF. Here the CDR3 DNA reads TGTGCCAGTAGTATCGAGGGACTAGCGGGAGTTGGAGATACGCAGTATTTT.